This is a list of T cell receptor beta chains from one sample in a study of immune cell composition in non-small cell lung cancer. Assay used: immunoSEQ multiplex PCR; TCRdb lists only in-frame clones, some missing. The sample has around 6,100 clones, 55% to 75% seen once. The sample comprised non-adjacent lung tissue. The receptors were gathered from a human donor with non-small cell lung cancer. Each CDR3 is given with its conserved first and last residue. The D gene is left open where the match is weak. A clone size is listed for some rows: how often the clone was seen (once, few, many), or a class if it is expanded.

d_gene,j_gene,abundance,v_gene,CDR3aa,CDR3nt
NA,TRBJ1-2,few,TRBV2,CASSVDRYYGYTF,TGTGCCAGCAGTGTTGACAGATACTATGGCTACACCTTC
TRBD2,TRBJ2-3,once,TRBV29-1,CSVLGTSGNTDTQYF,TGCAGCGTCCTGGGGACTAGCGGGAACACAGATACGCAGTATTTT
TRBD1,TRBJ1-5,few,TRBV10-3,CAISVPRDRGWQPQHF,TGTGCCATCAGTGTCCCCCGGGACAGGGGATGGCAGCCCCAGCATTTT
NA,TRBJ2-7,NA,TRBV6-5,CASSYGGHYEQYF,TGTGCCAGCAGTTACGGCGGCCACTACGAGCAGTACTTC
NA,TRBJ2-7,NA,TRBV7-2,CASSFEQGLYF,TGTGCCAGCAGCTTCGAACAGGGTCTGTACTTC
TRBD1,TRBJ1-2,few,TRBV5-1,CASSLGDRAYGYTF,TGCGCCAGCAGCTTGGGTGACAGGGCCTATGGCTACACCTTC
NA,TRBJ2-7,once,TRBV7-9,CASSGRGTALSYEQYF,TGTGCCAGCAGCGGCCGGGGAACAGCTCTTTCCTACGAGCAGTACTTC
NA,TRBJ1-2,NA,TRBV7-2,CASSLMVGANYGYTF,TGTGCCAGCAGCTTAATGGTAGGGGCTAACTATGGCTACACCTTC
TRBD2,TRBJ2-5,NA,TRBV14,CASSPAGGVRAQYF,TGTGCCAGCAGCCCAGCGGGGGGAGTCAGGGCCCAGTACTTC
TRBD1,TRBJ2-4,NA,TRBV4-1,CASSTGASAKNIQYF,TGCGCCAGCAGCACAGGGGCCTCAGCCAAAAACATTCAGTACTTC
NA,TRBJ1-4,few,TRBV5-5,CASSLVRATNEKLFF,TGTGCCAGCAGCTTGGTGAGAGCAACTAATGAAAAACTGTTTTTT
TRBD2,TRBJ2-3,NA,TRBV29-1,CSVSQYSGGIKDTQYF,TGCAGCGTTTCCCAGTATAGCGGGGGCATTAAAGATACGCAGTATTTT
TRBD1,TRBJ1-1,NA,TRBV27,CASSPDRHNTEAFF,TGTGCCAGCAGCCCGGACAGGCACAACACTGAAGCTTTCTTT